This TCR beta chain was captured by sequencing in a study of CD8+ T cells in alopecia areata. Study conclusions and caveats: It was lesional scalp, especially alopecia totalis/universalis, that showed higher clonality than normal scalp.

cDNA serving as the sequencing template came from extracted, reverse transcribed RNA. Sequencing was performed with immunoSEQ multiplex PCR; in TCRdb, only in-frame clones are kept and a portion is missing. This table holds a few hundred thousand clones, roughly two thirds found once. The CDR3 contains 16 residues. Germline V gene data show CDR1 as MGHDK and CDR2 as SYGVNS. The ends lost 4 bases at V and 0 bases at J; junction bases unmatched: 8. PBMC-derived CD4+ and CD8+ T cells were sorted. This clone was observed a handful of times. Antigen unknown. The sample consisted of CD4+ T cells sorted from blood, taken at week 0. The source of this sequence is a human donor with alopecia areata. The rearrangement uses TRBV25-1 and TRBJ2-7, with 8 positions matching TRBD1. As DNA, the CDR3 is TGTGCCAGCAGTGCCCGACAGGGGCCGTACTCCTACGAGCAGTACTTC. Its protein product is CASSARQGPYSYEQYF.